These 24 T cell receptor beta chains originate from one sample sequenced in a study of T cell responses to AZD1222 COVID-19 vaccine. Clones were read by immunoSEQ multiplex PCR, and TCRdb kept only the in-frame ones, dropping some. Of roughly 190,000 clones in the sample, 80% to 95% were seen once. The material sequenced was peripheral blood, taken on day 0 of AZD1222 vaccination. The source of these receptors is an adult in good health.

Written as DNA, the CDR3 is TGTGCCAGCAGCGTAGAAGGGAACACCTATGGCTACACCTTC. Protein: CASSVEGNTYGYTF. This sequence joins TRBV9 and TRBJ1-2; D not resolved. Germline V gives CDR1 SGDLS, CDR2 YYNGEE. The V gene lost 0 bases and the J gene lost 4 bases, with 10 bases spanning the gap. The CDR3 sequence is 14 residues long.

CDR3 protein: CASSYQAGVSDEQFF. For the CDR3, the DNA is TGTGCCAGCAGTTACCAAGCAGGGGTTAGCGATGAGCAGTTCTTC. The gene calls are TRBV6-5 and TRBJ2-1; D may be TRBD1 (6 bases). The V end was cut by 2 bases, the J end by 8 bases, with 16 bases between. Germline CDR1 is MNHEY and CDR2 is SVGAGI. There are 15 residues in the CDR3.

The V and J genes are TRBV5-1 and TRBJ1-2, with a weak D call TRBD1 (6 bases). The CDR3 is made up of 15 amino acids. The germline CDR1 and CDR2 sequences are SGHRS and YFSETQ. The V end lost 0 bases, the J end lost 5 bases, and 14 bases lay between the germline ends. In nucleotides, the CDR3 is TGCGCCAGCAGCTTGGGTGCAGGGGAAGTTTATGGCTACACCTTC. This sequence encodes CASSLGAGEVYGYTF.

The rearrangement links TRBV7-6 to TRBJ2-2; D perhaps matches TRBD1 (6 bases). The V end lost 6 bases, the J end lost 2 bases, and 16 bases lay between the germline ends. CDR1 is SGHVS, CDR2 FNYEAQ, per germline. The CDR3 sequence is 16 residues long. CDR3 region: CASSSGHRVNTGELFF. For the CDR3, the DNA is TGTGCCAGCAGTTCAGGGCACAGGGTAAACACCGGGGAGCTGTTTTTT.

This chain joins TRBV6-5 and TRBJ2-7; 9 bases fit TRBD1. CDR1 is MNHEY, CDR2 SVGAGI, per germline. CDR3 length: 15 amino acids. V gave up 0 bases and J gave up 5 bases; unmatched junction bases: 5. The CDR3 nucleotides are TGTGCCAGCAGTTACTCCGGGACAGGGTCCCACGAGCAGTACTTC. It translates to CASSYSGTGSHEQYF.

This sequence joins TRBV7-2 and TRBJ2-3, with a tentative D call TRBD2 (5 bases). Germline V gene data show CDR1 as SGHTA and CDR2 as FQGNSA. Trimming removed 1 base from V and 7 bases from J, with 12 bases in between. The CDR3 is 14 residues long. CDR3 in DNA: TGTGCCAGCAGCTTAGAAGAGGCCGGGAATACGCAGTATTTT. Its protein product is CASSLEEAGNTQYF.

This chain joins TRBV5-1 and TRBJ1-2; D remains unclear. The V end lost 0 bases, the J end lost 4 bases, and 10 bases lay between the germline ends. This CDR3 contains 14 residues. Germline V gene lookup returns CDR1 SGHRS and CDR2 YFSETQ. The CDR3 reads CASSLAPGLYGYTF. The CDR3 nucleotides read TGCGCCAGCAGCTTGGCCCCCGGGCTCTATGGCTACACCTTC.

The rearrangement joins TRBV9 to TRBJ1-5; D possibly corresponds to TRBD1 (5 bases). Germline CDR1 is SGDLS and CDR2 is YYNGEE. Trimming removed 3 bases at V and 5 bases at J, with 15 bases between. This CDR3 comprises 15 residues. CDR3 in amino acids: CASSATAGWDQPQHF. DNA for the CDR3: TGTGCCAGCAGCGCCACCGCAGGGTGGGATCAGCCCCAGCATTTT.

CDR3 residues: CASSPVGGTEAFF. CDR3 DNA sequence: TGTGCCAGCAGCCCCGTAGGGGGAACTGAAGCTTTCTTT. The V gene is TRBV7-7, the J gene TRBJ1-1, with a tentative D call TRBD1 (6 bases). Germline lookup yields CDR1 SSHAT and CDR2 FNYEAQ (reference sequence). The CDR3 totals 13 residues. Trimming stripped 5 bases from V and 5 bases from J, with 12 bases between. Drawing the rest from reference TRBV7-7 and TRBJ1-1, the complete variable domain is GAGVSQSPRYKVTKRGQDVTLRCDPISSHATLYWYQQALGQGPEFLTYFNYEAQPDKSGLPSDRFSAERPEGSISTLTIQRTEQRDSAMYRCASSPVGGTEAFFGQGTRLTVV.

V and J are TRBV12-3 or TRBV12-4 and TRBJ2-2, with a tentative D call TRBD1 (6 bases). V was cut by 7 bases and J by 6 bases, with 12 bases left in between. The CDR3 is 13 residues long. DNA of the CDR3: TGTGCCAGCACCCCAGGGGTCTCCGGGGAGCTGTTTTTT. Protein sequence: CASTPGVSGELFF.

The chain couples TRBV9 to TRBJ2-7; D is tentatively TRBD1 or TRBD2 (5 bases each). V lost 0 bases and J lost 3, with 13 bases in between. The CDR3 has 15 amino acids. Germline V gives CDR1 SGDLS, CDR2 YYNGEE. CDR3 region: CASSVGGSRDYEQYF. The CDR3 DNA reads TGTGCCAGCAGCGTAGGAGGGAGCAGGGACTACGAGCAGTACTTC.

The chain links TRBV5-4 to TRBJ1-5; 7 bases line up with TRBD1. This CDR3 spans 14 amino acids. CDR1 is SGHNT, CDR2 YYREEE, per germline (reference sequence). J was trimmed by 4 bases and V by 4 bases; bases with no gene match: 5. The CDR3 nucleotides are TGTGCCAGCAGCCCGGACAGGCAAAATCAGCCCCAGCATTTT. This gives the protein CASSPDRQNQPQHF.

The rearrangement joins TRBV9 to TRBJ2-7; possibly TRBD1 for D (6 bases). CDR1 SGDLS and CDR2 YYNGEE come from the germline V gene. V lost 3 bases and J 6 bases, leaving 19 bases between the germline ends. The CDR3 sequence is 15 residues long. This chain's CDR3 is CASSAVGAGSGEQYF. The CDR3 coding sequence is TGTGCCAGCAGCGCGGTGGGGGCAGGCTCCGGCGAGCAGTACTTC.

This chain joins TRBV28 and TRBJ2-6; 8 bases align to TRBD1. Germline V gives CDR1 MDHEN, CDR2 SYDVKM. The CDR3 runs to 19 residues. Unmatched junction bases numbered 11, after V lost 3 bases and J lost 1 base. CDR3 residues: CASSFPRTGFRSGANVLTF. Written as DNA, the CDR3 is TGTGCCAGCAGTTTCCCCCGGACAGGGTTTAGGTCTGGGGCCAACGTCCTGACTTTC.

V and J are TRBV28 and TRBJ1-3; D call uncertain. Per germline, CDR1 MDHEN and CDR2 SYDVKM. The V end lost 3 bases, the J end lost 3 bases, and 9 bases lay between the germline ends. The CDR3 has 14 residues. CDR3 sequence reads: CASSFGGVGNTIYF. The CDR3 DNA reads TGTGCCAGCAGTTTCGGAGGTGTTGGAAACACCATATATTTT.

The chain uses TRBV7-2 and TRBJ1-2; 8 positions match TRBD1. The V segment lost 3 bases and the J segment 6 bases; nucleotides outside the gene matches: 3. The CDR3 runs to 13 residues. Germline V gene lookup returns CDR1 SGHTA and CDR2 FQGNSA. The CDR3 DNA reads as TGTGCCAGCAGCTTGGACAGGGATAATGGCTACACCTTC. This encodes CASSLDRDNGYTF. Supplemented by reference TRBV7-2 and TRBJ1-2, the full variable domain reads GAGVSQSPSNKVTEKGKDVELRCDPISGHTALYWYRQSLGQGLEFLIYFQGNSAPDKSGLPSDRFSAERTGGSVSTLTIQRTQQEDSAVYLCASSLDRDNGYTFGSGTRLTVV.

This clone showed up just once. V gene TRBV5-4 combines with J gene TRBJ2-1; 7 bases line up with TRBD2. Germline V lookup: CDR1 SGHNT, CDR2 YYREEE (reference sequence). V gave up 4 bases and J gave up 3 bases; unmatched junction bases: 7. The length of the CDR3 is 15 residues. CDR3 residues: CASSRASGLYNEQFF. CDR3 nucleotide sequence: TGTGCCAGCAGCCGGGCTAGCGGACTCTACAATGAGCAGTTCTTC.

The V gene is TRBV11-1, the J gene TRBJ2-3; maybe TRBD1 (5 bases). Germline CDR1 SGHAT, CDR2 FQDESV (reference sequence). V was clipped by 5 bases and J by 2 bases, with 17 bases between them. This CDR3 region has 16 residues. The CDR3 bases are TGTGCCAGCAGCCCCCGCCGGACATTTTCCACAGATACGCAGTATTTT. It codes for CASSPRRTFSTDTQYF. Complete variable domain (other parts from reference TRBV11-1 and TRBJ2-3): EAEVAQSPRYKITEKSQAVAFWCDPISGHATLYWYRQILGQGPELLVQFQDESVVDDSQLPKDRFSAERLKGVDSTLKIQPAELGDSAMYLCASSPRRTFSTDTQYFGPGTRLTVL.

J is TRBJ1-5 and V is TRBV29-1; 10 nucleotides align to TRBD1. Germline assignment: CDR1 SQVTM and CDR2 ANQGSEA. The CDR3 covers 14 residues. Unmatched junction bases numbered 5, after V lost 4 bases and J lost 5 bases. As DNA, the CDR3 is TGCAGCGTTGCGGGACAGGGGAAAGATCAGCCCCAGCATTTT. The encoded protein is CSVAGQGKDQPQHF.

In this sample, this clone turned up once. The rearrangement uses TRBV28 and TRBJ1-2; TRBD1 agrees at 9 bases. From germline, CDR1 is MDHEN and CDR2 SYDVKM. The V and J ends lost 6 bases and 8 bases, in that order; junction bases with no gene match: 7. CDR3 length: 13 residues. This CDR3 is CASSPGQGIGYTF. The CDR3 nucleotides are TGTGCCAGCAGCCCAGGACAGGGGATAGGCTACACCTTC.

The chain carries TRBV5-4 and TRBJ1-4, with D tentatively TRBD1 (5 bases). The CDR3 runs to 13 residues. Per the germline V gene, CDR1 is SGHNT and CDR2 is YYREEE (reference sequence). V was clipped by 2 bases and J by 7 bases, with 9 bases between them. CDR3 sequence reads: CASSLTGGEKLFF. The CDR3, as DNA: TGTGCCAGCAGCTTAACGGGGGGTGAAAAACTGTTTTTT. Variable domain in full (rest from reference TRBV5-4 and TRBJ1-4): ETGVTQSPTHLIKTRGQQVTLRCSSQSGHNTVSWYQQALGQGPQFIFQYYREEENGRGNFPPRFSGLQFPNYSSELNVNALELDDSALYLCASSLTGGEKLFFGSGTQLSVL.

This clone was detected once. The V call is TRBV10-3, the J call TRBJ1-2, with D maybe TRBD1 (6 bases). Germline assignment: CDR1 ENHRY and CDR2 SYGVKD. V lost 9 bases and J 4 bases, leaving 12 bases between the germline ends. The CDR3 has 12 residues. CDR3: CAIGTISYGYTF. Here the CDR3 DNA reads TGTGCCATAGGGACAATCAGCTATGGCTACACCTTC.

The V call is TRBV3-1 (or the pseudogene TRBV3-2), the J call TRBJ2-1; maybe TRBD1 (6 bases). The length of the CDR3 is 13 residues. Trimming cost V 0 bases and J 7 bases, with 7 bases left between them. Germline V lookup: CDR1 LGHDT, CDR2 YNNKEL (reference sequence). The CDR3 sequence: CASSQEGTNEQFF. The CDR3 nucleotides read TGTGCCAGCAGCCAAGAAGGGACAAATGAGCAGTTCTTC.

The J gene is TRBJ2-7, the V gene TRBV30, with 10 bases matching TRBD1. V dropped 3 bases and J dropped 3; count of bases not matched to a gene: 8. There are 15 residues in the CDR3. The germline V gene has CDR1 GTSNPN and CDR2 SVGIG (reference sequence). The CDR3 DNA reads TGTGCCTGGAGCCGCGGGACAGGGGTCGTCTACGAGCAGTACTTC. This gives the protein CAWSRGTGVVYEQYF.